This T cell receptor beta chain was recovered during a study of T cell responses to AZD1222 COVID-19 vaccine. TCRdb's copy holds only in-frame clones and misses some; the assay was immunoSEQ multiplex PCR. The sample holds 200,000 to 250,000 clones; approximately 94% are singletons and the top ten take approximately 1%. CDR3 size: 16 residues. Germline V gives CDR1 MNHEY, CDR2 SMNVEV (reference sequence). Trimming left V 6 bases short and J 7 bases short, with 22 bases between. The clonotype originates from an adult in good health. The genes are TRBV27 and TRBJ1-5; D possibly corresponds to TRBD1 (6 bases). The material was peripheral blood, obtained on day 0 of MenACWY control vaccination. The CDR3 bases are TGTGCCAGCAGAATTCCGGGACACCTCAGAGAGCAGCCCCAGCATTTT. Its protein product is CASRIPGHLREQPQHF.